These 12 T cell receptor beta chains share one sample of origin, sequenced in a study of PD-1 blockade in mismatch repair-deficient tumors. Clones were read by immunoSEQ multiplex PCR, and TCRdb kept only the in-frame ones, dropping some. This sample carries some 27,000 clones, roughly 83% of them seen once, and the ten largest clones take 2.5% to 3%. This specimen was PBMCs, taken before pembrolizumab treatment. These TCRs come from an adult with mismatch repair-deficient cancer.

The rearrangement links TRBV10-3 to TRBJ2-1; D possibly corresponds to TRBD2 (6 bases). Germline CDR1 ENHRY, CDR2 SYGVKD. The ends were cut back, 3 bases at V and 5 bases at J, with 14 bases in the middle. This CDR3 is 15 amino acids long. CDR3 protein: CAISESSGTNNEQFF. CDR3 in DNA: TGTGCCATCAGTGAAAGTAGCGGTACTAACAATGAGCAGTTCTTC.

This chain connects TRBV7-8 to TRBJ1-6; D might be TRBD1 (6 bases). Trimming removed 5 bases from V and 7 bases from J, with 24 bases in between. Germline-derived CDR1 and CDR2 are SGHVS and FQNEAQ. There are 18 residues in the CDR3. CDR3 protein: CASSPGDPRRRDNSPLHF. CDR3 sequence (DNA): TGTGCCAGCAGCCCAGGGGATCCCCGGAGACGGGACAATTCACCCCTCCACTTT.

V and J are TRBV14 and TRBJ2-7; 12 nucleotides align to TRBD2. CDR1 SGHDN and CDR2 FVKESK come from the germline V gene. After removal of 2 bases from V and 7 bases from J, the junction contained 9 bases not matched to a gene. This CDR3 spans 16 amino acids. The CDR3 DNA follows: TGTGCCAGCAGCCAATCGCTAGCGGGAGGGCCTTGGGAGCAGTACTTC. Residues: CASSQSLAGGPWEQYF.

This chain connects TRBV28 to TRBJ1-1; possibly TRBD1 for D (5 bases). There are 16 residues in the CDR3. CDR1 is MDHEN, CDR2 SYDVKM, per germline. V was pared by 1 base and J by 0 bases, with 12 bases between. CDR3 coding DNA: TGTGCCAGCAGTTTATCAGGGTTCAGAGTGAACACTGAAGCTTTCTTT. Protein product: CASSLSGFRVNTEAFF.

V gene TRBV5-1 combines with J gene TRBJ2-1; tentative D call: TRBD1 (5 bases). V lost 1 base and J lost 5, with 19 bases in between. Germline CDR1 SGHRS, CDR2 YFSETQ. CDR3 length: 17 amino acids. Written as DNA, the CDR3 is TGCGCCAGCAGCTTGCCCAGGGAAGTCACCGAAAACAATGAGCAGTTCTTC. Translating gives CASSLPREVTENNEQFF.

V is TRBV6-1 and J is TRBJ2-7; no reliable D call. Germline CDR1 and CDR2: MNHNS and SASEGT. V was pared by 5 bases and J by 6 bases, with 8 bases between. The CDR3 is 11 amino acids. CDR3: CASSLGSEQYF. The CDR3 nucleotides are TGTGCCAGCAGTCTCGGTAGCGAGCAGTACTTC.

The J gene is TRBJ1-2, the V gene TRBV11-3; possibly TRBD1 for D (5 bases). The germline gives CDR1 SGHNT, CDR2 YENEEA. Trimming pared 0 bases from V and 1 base from J, leaving 9 bases between. CDR3 length: 15 amino acids. CDR3 sequence (DNA): TGTGCCAGCAGCTTAGAAGCAGGGCTTAACTATGGCTACACCTTC. This encodes CASSLEAGLNYGYTF.

This chain uses TRBV5-1 with TRBJ2-3; possible D gene TRBD1, 5 bases. Trimming stripped 2 bases from V and 2 bases from J, with 6 bases between. The germline V gene encodes CDR1 SGHRS and CDR2 YFSETQ. This CDR3 is built from 13 residues. The CDR3 nucleotides read TGCGCCAGCAGCTTAGGGGACACAGATACGCAGTATTTT. It translates to CASSLGDTDTQYF.

The J gene is TRBJ2-7, the V gene TRBV7-9, with 7 positions matching TRBD1. Germline V CDR1 and CDR2: SEHNR, FQNEAQ (reference sequence). CDR3 length: 14 amino acids. With V trimmed by 1 base and J by 6 bases, 6 bases remained unmatched. In DNA form, the CDR3 reads TGTGCCAGCAGCTTAGTGGGGACAGAGGGCGAGCAGTACTTC. Translating gives CASSLVGTEGEQYF.

The chain joins TRBV7-2 to TRBJ2-1; 10 bases line up with TRBD2. The ends lost 2 bases at V and 5 bases at J; junction bases unmatched: 9. CDR1 SGHTA and CDR2 FQGNSA come from the germline V gene. The CDR3 length is 17 residues. CDR3 coding DNA: TGTGCCAGCAGCTTAAGGTTCGTCCTAGCGGGAGACAATGAGCAGTTCTTC. The encoded protein is CASSLRFVLAGDNEQFF.

The chain employs TRBV6-5 and TRBJ2-3; 9 nucleotides line up with TRBD1. The J segment lost 2 bases and the V segment lost 6 bases, leaving 6 bases of the junction unmatched. Per the germline V gene, CDR1 is MNHEY and CDR2 is SVGAGI. The CDR3 loop spans 15 amino acids. CDR3 sequence reads: CASSHRGRVTDTQYF. The CDR3 DNA reads as TGTGCCAGCAGCCACAGGGGGCGAGTCACAGATACGCAGTATTTT.

The gene calls are TRBV18 and TRBJ2-3; 7 bases are shared with TRBD1. The germline V gene has CDR1 KGHSH and CDR2 LQKENI. V gave up 0 bases and J gave up 0 bases; unmatched junction bases: 3. The CDR3 sequence is 16 residues long. The CDR3 coding sequence is TGTGCCAGCTCACCACCCGGGACAGTTAGCACAGATACGCAGTATTTT. As protein: CASSPPGTVSTDTQYF.